The subject of this entry is one T cell receptor beta chain. There is no known antigen for this receptor. No qualities accompany the bases; no much larger clone lies one base away. The immunoSEQ Assay, a bias-controlled multiplex PCR, was used to amplify TCRbeta CDR3 regions from genomic DNA. As for how the authors treated the data: Within the assay, amplification of reference gene primers was used to estimate how many nucleated cells each sample contained. Sequence reads were collapsed and filtered to measure the absolute abundance of every unique TCRbeta CDR3 rearrangement. Productive Simpson clonality was computed per sample as the square root of Simpson's diversity index over productive rearrangements. This is the immuneACCESS table as TCRdb keeps it, with only in-frame sequences that have V and J called. A part of the clones is gone; compared with another copy, unresolved V genes explain less than half, and the rest is unexplained. The V and J calls and the clone size are those of that table, but D and trimming were determined from the DNA. Here the sample has 130,000 to 150,000 clones; about four fifths occur a single time. Of the sample, roughly 9.2% falls within the top ten clones.

In the prospective study, participants were about 18 to 90 years old, resided in under 30 geographic areas of the United States, and were enrolled through a virtual design. In the prospective study, participants were assigned to cohorts based on the clinical history participants reported in a screening survey and a study questionnaire. Recovered participants in ImmuneRACE Cohort 3 were defined by two consecutive negative NP/OP PCR tests, clearance by a healthcare professional, or resolution of symptoms. Each participant in the prospective study had whole blood, serum and a nasopharyngeal or oropharyngeal swab collected by mobile phlebotomists. Additional blood draws and questionnaires over an approximately 2-month period could optionally be provided by prospective study participants. Prospective study blood samples were shipped either frozen or at room temperature before DNA extraction. CDR1 and CDR2 are drawn from the germline V gene: SGHRS, YFSETQ. The CDR3, cysteine through phenylalanine, is 14 amino acids long. This entry keeps only the CDR3 DNA: 42 bases, framed from base 1. V lost 5 bases and J lost 7 bases, and the count of bases not matched to a germline gene is 11.

The data are from a study of blood T cell repertoires in COVID-19 (dated by TCRdb to about 2020). Study-wide context: Samples from collaborators originated in the United States, Italy and Spain and spanned both the acute and convalescent phases of COVID-19. The material from the prospective study consisted of cDNA or gDNA derived from T cells, B-cell-depleted T cells, or PBMCs. The dataset comprised deeply sampled blood TCRbeta repertoires from subjects exposed to, actively infected with, or recovered from COVID-19. The repertoires were made available in a free public database intended to serve as a resource for research on the immune response to SARS-CoV-2. Samples came from the ongoing ImmuneRACE study (first 160 participants) plus 1,254 subjects from 6 global collaborators. The sample metadata nearly always contained a de-identified subject ID, COVID-19 status, age in years and sex. Where HLA class I and class II types were available, the types were taken from metadata supplied by the sample provider, not from assay-based typing.

The investigation overall reported the following: How much clinical and demographic metadata was included differed by source and by participant, and the metadata was provided uncurated.

The source is a man in his fifties who had recovered from COVID-19. This chain is built from TRBV5-1 and TRBJ1-2, and 7 junctional nucleotides match TRBD1. What was sequenced was PBMCs or T cells enriched from blood (not recorded which). DNA sequence: TGCGCCAGCAGGGGAGTAACAGGGGATGTTGGCTACACCTTC. Its protein is CASRGVTGDVGYTF.